Described below is a single T cell receptor (beta chain) sequence and its context. Trimming shortened V by 2 bases and J by 2 bases, and 9 bases separated the two germline ends. Germline V lookup: CDR1 SGHNT, CDR2 YYREEE (reference sequence). This CDR3 contains 14 residues. Using immunoSEQ multiplex PCR, the repertoire was profiled, and TCRdb retains in-frame clones only, with some absent. The table records approximately 20,000 clones, about 93% of them present only once. This sample is drawn from a study of lymphopenia after photon versus proton radiotherapy. The starting material was peripheral blood, obtained from a patient treated with photon-based radiotherapy. The V gene is TRBV5-4, the J gene TRBJ2-3; D gene ambiguous. The receptor was derived from a man aged 60 to 69 with pancreatic cancer. CDR3: CASSFYLNTDTQYF. CDR3 coding DNA: TGTGCCAGCAGCTTTTATCTTAACACAGATACGCAGTATTTT.